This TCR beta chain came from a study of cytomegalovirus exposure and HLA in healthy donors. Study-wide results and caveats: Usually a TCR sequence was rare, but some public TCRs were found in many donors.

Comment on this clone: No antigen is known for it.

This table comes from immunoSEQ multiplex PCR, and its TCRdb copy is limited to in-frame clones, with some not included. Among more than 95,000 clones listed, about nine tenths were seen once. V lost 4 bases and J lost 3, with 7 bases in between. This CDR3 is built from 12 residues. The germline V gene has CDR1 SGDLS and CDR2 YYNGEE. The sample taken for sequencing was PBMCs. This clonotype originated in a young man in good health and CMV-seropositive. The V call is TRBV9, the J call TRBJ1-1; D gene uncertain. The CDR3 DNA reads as TGTGCCAGCAGCCCCCGGGACACTGAAGCTTTCTTT. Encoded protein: CASSPRDTEAFF. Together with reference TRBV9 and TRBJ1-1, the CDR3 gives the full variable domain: DSGVTQTPKHLITATGQRVTLRCSPRSGDLSVYWYQQSLDQGLQFLIQYYNGEERAKGNILERFSAQQFPDLHSELNLSSLELGDSALYFCASSPRDTEAFFGQGTRLTVV.